The rows below give T cell receptor beta chains drawn from one sample of a study of shared clonotypes between healthy human individuals. Clones were read by immunoSEQ multiplex PCR, and TCRdb kept only the in-frame ones, dropping some. There are approximately 710,000 clones in the sample; about 90% occur only once, and about 33% lies in the top ten. Sequencing input: memory CD8+ T cells from PBMCs. The receptor source for this set is a man younger than 30 in good health. Some clones in this sample may be carry-over from other donors' samples. The CDR3 runs from the conserved cysteine through the conserved F or W. D genes are given only for firm matches. Some rows mark clone size as missing; the rest say once, few, many or name a class of expanded clone.

J gene | D gene | clone size | V gene | CDR3 protein | CDR3 DNA
TRBJ2-4 | NA | NA | TRBV6-5 | CASLGGDIQYF | TGTGCCAGCCTGGGCGGGGACATTCAGTACTTC
TRBJ2-7 | NA | NA | TRBV7-3 | CASSSNARDEQYF | TGTGCCAGCAGCTCGAACGCCCGGGACGAGCAGTACTTC
TRBJ1-1 | TRBD1 | NA | TRBV19 | CASSNFRDRGVNTEAFF | TGTGCCAGTAGTAATTTCCGGGACAGGGGAGTGAACACTGAAGCTTTCTTT
TRBJ1-5 | TRBD1 | NA | TRBV27 | CASSLIPTGVGNQPQHF | TGTGCCAGCAGTTTAATTCCCACAGGGGTCGGCAATCAGCCCCAGCATTTT
TRBJ1-1 | TRBD1 | NA | TRBV30 | CAWTRTGKNTEAFF | TGTGCCTGGACCAGGACAGGGAAGAACACTGAAGCTTTCTTT
TRBJ1-1 | NA | NA | TRBV28 | CASSLKWASTYEAFF | TGTGCCAGCAGTTTGAAGTGGGCCTCTACTTATGAAGCTTTCTTT
TRBJ2-3 | NA | NA | TRBV10-3 | CAVSSGTQYF | TGTGCCGTATCCAGCGGTACGCAGTATTTT
TRBJ2-7 | TRBD2 | NA | TRBV13 | CASSPGLAYEQYF | TGTGCCAGCAGCCCGGGACTAGCCTACGAGCAGTACTTC
TRBJ1-2 | NA | NA | TRBV28 | CASRPRGWFGYTF | TGTGCCAGCAGACCCCGGGGGTGGTTTGGCTACACCTTC
TRBJ2-2 | NA | NA | TRBV21-1 | CASTQGGGGELFF | TGTGCCAGCACCCAGGGTGGAGGCGGGGAGCTGTTTTTT
TRBJ1-2 | NA | NA | TRBV9 | CASSVEPQVNYGYTF | TGTGCCAGCAGCGTCGAACCACAGGTTAACTATGGCTACACCTTC
TRBJ2-3 | TRBD1 | NA | TRBV15 | CATSRVGGADTQYF | TGTGCCACCAGCAGAGTAGGGGGCGCAGATACGCAGTATTTT
TRBJ2-1 | TRBD2 | once | TRBV4-1 | CASSQSAASGRRDEQFF | TGCGCCAGCAGCCAATCGGCGGCTAGCGGGAGGAGAGATGAGCAGTTCTTC
TRBJ1-2 | NA | NA | TRBV5-1 | CASSLGGDYGYTF | TGCGCCAGCAGCCTCGGTGGGGACTATGGCTACACCTTC
TRBJ1-5 | NA | NA | TRBV7-9 | CASAGAGLGGQPQHF | TGTGCCAGCGCTGGGGCAGGTTTAGGTGGTCAGCCCCAGCATTTT
TRBJ2-3 | NA | NA | TRBV15 | CATSSVSTDTQYF | TGTGCCACCAGCAGCGTGTCCACAGATACGCAGTATTTT